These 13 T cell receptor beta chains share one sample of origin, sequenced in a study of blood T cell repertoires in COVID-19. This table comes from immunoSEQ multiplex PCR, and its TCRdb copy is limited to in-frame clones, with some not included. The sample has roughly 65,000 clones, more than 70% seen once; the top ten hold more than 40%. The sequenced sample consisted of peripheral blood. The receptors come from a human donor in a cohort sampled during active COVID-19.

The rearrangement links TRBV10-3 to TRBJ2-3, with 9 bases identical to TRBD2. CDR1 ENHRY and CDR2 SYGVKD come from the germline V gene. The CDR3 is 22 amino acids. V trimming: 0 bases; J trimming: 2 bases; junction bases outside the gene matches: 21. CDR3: CAISESIAGGRIGSGHTDTQYF. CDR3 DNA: TGTGCCATCAGTGAGTCGATTGCGGGAGGGCGGATCGGTAGTGGCCACACAGATACGCAGTATTTT.

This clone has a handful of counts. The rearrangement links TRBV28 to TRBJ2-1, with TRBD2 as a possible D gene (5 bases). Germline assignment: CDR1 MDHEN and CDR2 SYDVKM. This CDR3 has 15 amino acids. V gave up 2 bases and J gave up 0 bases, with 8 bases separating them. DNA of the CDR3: TGTGCCAGCAGTTTACGGGGTTTCTCCTACAATGAGCAGTTCTTC. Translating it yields CASSLRGFSYNEQFF.

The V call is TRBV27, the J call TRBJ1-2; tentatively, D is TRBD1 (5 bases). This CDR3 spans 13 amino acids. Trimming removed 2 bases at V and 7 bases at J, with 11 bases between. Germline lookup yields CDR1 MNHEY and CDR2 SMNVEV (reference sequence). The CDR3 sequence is CASSLRAGGGYTF. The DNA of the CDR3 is TGTGCCAGCAGTTTAAGAGCGGGGGGTGGCTACACCTTC.

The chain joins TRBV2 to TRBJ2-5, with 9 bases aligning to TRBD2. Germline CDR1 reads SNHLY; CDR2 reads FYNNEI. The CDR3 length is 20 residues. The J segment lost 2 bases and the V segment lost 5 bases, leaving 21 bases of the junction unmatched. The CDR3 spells CASSPRRGPTSGQGQETQYF. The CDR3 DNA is TGTGCCAGCAGTCCCCGCCGGGGGCCCACTAGCGGGCAGGGGCAAGAGACCCAGTACTTC.

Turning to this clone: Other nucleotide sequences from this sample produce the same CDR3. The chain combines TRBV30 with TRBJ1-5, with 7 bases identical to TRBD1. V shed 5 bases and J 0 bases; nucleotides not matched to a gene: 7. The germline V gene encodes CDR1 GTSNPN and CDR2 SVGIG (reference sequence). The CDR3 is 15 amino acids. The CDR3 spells CAWSRGVDSNQPQHF. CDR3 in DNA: TGTGCCTGGTCCAGGGGGGTGGATAGCAATCAGCCCCAGCATTTT.

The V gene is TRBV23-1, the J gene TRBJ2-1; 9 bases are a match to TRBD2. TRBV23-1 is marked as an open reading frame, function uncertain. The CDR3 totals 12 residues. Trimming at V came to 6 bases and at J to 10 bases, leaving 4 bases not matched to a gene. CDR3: CASRRTSVEQFF. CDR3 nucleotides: TGCGCCAGCAGACGGACTAGCGTGGAGCAGTTCTTC.

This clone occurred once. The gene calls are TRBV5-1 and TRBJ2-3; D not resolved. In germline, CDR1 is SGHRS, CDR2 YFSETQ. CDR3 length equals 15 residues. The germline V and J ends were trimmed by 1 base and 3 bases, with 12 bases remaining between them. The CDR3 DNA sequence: TGCGCCAGCAGCTTGACCTCTACCCGAACAGATACGCAGTATTTT. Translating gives CASSLTSTRTDTQYF.

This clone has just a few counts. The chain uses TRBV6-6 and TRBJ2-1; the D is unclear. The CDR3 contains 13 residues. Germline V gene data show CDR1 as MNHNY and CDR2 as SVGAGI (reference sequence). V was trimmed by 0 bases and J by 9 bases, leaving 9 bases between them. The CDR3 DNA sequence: TGTGCCAGCAGTTACTCCGGAGATTCTGAGCAGTTCTTC. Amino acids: CASSYSGDSEQFF.

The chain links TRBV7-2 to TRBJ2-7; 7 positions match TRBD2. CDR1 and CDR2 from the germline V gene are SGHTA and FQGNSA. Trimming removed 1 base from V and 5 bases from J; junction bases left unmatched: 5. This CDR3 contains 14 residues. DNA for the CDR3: TGTGCCAGCAGCTTAGGAGGCGGGAGAAACGAGCAGTACTTC. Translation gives CASSLGGGRNEQYF.

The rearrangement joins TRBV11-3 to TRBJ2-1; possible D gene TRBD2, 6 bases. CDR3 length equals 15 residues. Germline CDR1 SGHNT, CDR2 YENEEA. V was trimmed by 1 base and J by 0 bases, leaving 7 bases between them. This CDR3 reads CASSLGRDSYNEQFF. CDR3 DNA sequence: TGTGCCAGCAGCTTAGGGAGGGACTCCTACAATGAGCAGTTCTTC.

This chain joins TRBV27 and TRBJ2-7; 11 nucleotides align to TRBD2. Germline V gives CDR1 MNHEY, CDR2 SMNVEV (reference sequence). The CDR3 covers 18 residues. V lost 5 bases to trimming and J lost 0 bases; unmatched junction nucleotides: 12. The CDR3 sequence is CASSRGLAGGSGSYEQYF. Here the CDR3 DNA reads TGTGCCAGCAGTAGGGGGCTAGCGGGGGGATCAGGCTCCTACGAGCAGTACTTC.

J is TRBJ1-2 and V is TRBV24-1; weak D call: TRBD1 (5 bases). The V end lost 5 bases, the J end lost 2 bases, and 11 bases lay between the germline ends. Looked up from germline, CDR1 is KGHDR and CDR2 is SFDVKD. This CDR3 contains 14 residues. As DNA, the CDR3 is TGTGCCACCAGTGGGGTAGACAGAAACTATGGCTACACCTTC. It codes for CATSGVDRNYGYTF.

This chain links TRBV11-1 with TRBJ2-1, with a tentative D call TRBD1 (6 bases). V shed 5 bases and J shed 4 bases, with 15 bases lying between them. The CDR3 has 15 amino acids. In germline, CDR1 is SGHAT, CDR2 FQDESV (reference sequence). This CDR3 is CASSRDRTAYNEQFF. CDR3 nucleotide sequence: TGTGCCAGCAGCCGCGACCGGACAGCATACAATGAGCAGTTCTTC. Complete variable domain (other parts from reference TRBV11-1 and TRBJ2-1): EAEVAQSPRYKITEKSQAVAFWCDPISGHATLYWYRQILGQGPELLVQFQDESVVDDSQLPKDRFSAERLKGVDSTLKIQPAELGDSAMYLCASSRDRTAYNEQFFGPGTRLTVL.